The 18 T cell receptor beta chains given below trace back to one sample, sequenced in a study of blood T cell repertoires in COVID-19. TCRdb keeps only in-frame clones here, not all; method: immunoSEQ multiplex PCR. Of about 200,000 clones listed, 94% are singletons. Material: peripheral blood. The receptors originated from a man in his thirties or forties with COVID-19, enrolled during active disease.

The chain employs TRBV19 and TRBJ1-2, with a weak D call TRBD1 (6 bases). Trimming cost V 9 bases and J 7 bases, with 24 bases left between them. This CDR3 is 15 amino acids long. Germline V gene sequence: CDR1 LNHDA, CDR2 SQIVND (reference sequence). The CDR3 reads CASKIGDNRGSGYTF. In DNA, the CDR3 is TGTGCCAGCAAAATAGGGGATAATAGGGGGTCTGGCTACACCTTC. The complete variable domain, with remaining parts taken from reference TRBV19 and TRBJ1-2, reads DGGITQSPKYLFRKEGQNVTLSCEQNLNHDAMYWYRQDPGQGLRLIYYSQIVNDFQKGDIAEGYSVSREKKESFPLTVTSAQKNPTAFYLCASKIGDNRGSGYTFGSGTRLTVV.

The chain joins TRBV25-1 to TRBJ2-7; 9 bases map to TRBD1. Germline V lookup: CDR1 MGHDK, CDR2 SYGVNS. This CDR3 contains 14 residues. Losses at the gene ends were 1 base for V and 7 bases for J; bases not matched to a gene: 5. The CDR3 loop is CASSESYRGLEQYF. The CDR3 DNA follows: TGTGCCAGCAGTGAATCCTACAGGGGGCTGGAGCAGTACTTC.

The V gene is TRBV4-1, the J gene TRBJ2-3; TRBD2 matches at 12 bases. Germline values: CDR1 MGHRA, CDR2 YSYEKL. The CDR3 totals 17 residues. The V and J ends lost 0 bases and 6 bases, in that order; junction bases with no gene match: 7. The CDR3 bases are TGCGCCAGCAGCCAAGATCCTAGCGGGGGGGCAGACGATACGCAGTATTTT. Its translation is CASSQDPSGGADDTQYF.

This CDR3 is CASSLGQNNQPQHF. The CDR3 nucleotides are TGCGCCAGCAGCCTGGGACAGAACAATCAGCCCCAGCATTTT. The chain links TRBV4-1 to TRBJ1-5; TRBD1 agrees at 7 bases. Unmatched junction bases numbered 3, after V lost 4 bases and J lost 3 bases. Germline values: CDR1 MGHRA, CDR2 YSYEKL. The CDR3 contains 14 residues.

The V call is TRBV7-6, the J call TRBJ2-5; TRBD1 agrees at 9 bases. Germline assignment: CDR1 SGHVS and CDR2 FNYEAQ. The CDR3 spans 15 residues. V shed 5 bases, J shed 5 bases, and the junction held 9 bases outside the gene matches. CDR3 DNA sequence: TGTGCCAGCAGCCCGCGACAGGGGGTCTGGGAGACCCAGTACTTC. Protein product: CASSPRQGVWETQYF.

The CDR3 nucleotides read TGTGCCAGCGAGGGGGCCGGGTATGAAAAACTGTTTTTT. It specifies CASEGAGYEKLFF. V gene TRBV3-1 (or the pseudogene TRBV3-2) combines with J gene TRBJ1-4, with TRBD1 matching over 7 bases. The CDR3 has 13 residues. V lost 8 bases to trimming and J lost 6 bases; unmatched junction nucleotides: 6. Germline V CDR1 and CDR2: LGHDT, YNNKEL (reference sequence).

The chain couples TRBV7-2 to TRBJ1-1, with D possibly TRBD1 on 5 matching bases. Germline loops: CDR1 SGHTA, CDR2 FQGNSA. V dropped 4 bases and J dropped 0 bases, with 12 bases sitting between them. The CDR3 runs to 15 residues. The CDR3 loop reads CASSSQGLMNTEAFF. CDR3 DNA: TGTGCCAGCAGCTCCCAGGGCCTCATGAACACTGAAGCTTTCTTT.

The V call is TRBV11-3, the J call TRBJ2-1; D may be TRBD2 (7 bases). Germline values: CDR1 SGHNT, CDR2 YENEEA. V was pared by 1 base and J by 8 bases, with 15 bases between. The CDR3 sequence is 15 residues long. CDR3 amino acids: CASSLAGGPLYEQFF. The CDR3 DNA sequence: TGTGCCAGCAGCTTAGCGGGGGGCCCCCTCTATGAGCAGTTCTTC.

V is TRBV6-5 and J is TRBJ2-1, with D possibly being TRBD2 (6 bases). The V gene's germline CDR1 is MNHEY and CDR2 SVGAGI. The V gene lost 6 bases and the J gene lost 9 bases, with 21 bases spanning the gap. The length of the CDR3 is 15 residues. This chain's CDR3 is CASSSDGGGMGEQFF. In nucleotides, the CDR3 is TGTGCCAGCAGCTCGGACGGGGGAGGTATGGGTGAGCAGTTCTTC.

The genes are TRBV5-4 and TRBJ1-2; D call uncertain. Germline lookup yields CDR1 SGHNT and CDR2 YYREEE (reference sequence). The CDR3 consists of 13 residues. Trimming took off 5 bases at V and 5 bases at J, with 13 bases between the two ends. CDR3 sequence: CASSQNWEYGYTF. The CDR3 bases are TGTGCCAGCAGTCAAAACTGGGAGTATGGCTACACCTTC.

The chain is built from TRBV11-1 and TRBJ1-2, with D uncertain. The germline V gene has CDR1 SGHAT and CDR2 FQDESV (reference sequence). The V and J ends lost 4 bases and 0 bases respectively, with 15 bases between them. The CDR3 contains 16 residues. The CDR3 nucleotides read TGTGCCAGCAGCTGGGGAGTAAGCAGCACTAACTATGGCTACACCTTC. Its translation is CASSWGVSSTNYGYTF.

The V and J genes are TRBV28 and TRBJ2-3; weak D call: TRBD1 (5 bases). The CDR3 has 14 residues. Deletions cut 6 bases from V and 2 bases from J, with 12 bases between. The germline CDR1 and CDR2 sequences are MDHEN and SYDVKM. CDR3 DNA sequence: TGTGCCAGCAGGCCCGGACATTCCACAGATACGCAGTATTTT. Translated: CASRPGHSTDTQYF. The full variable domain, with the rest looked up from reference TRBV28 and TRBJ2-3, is DVKVTQSSRYLVKRTGEKVFLECVQDMDHENMFWYRQDPGLGLRLIYFSYDVKMKEKGDIPEGYSVSREKKERFSLILESASTNQTSMYLCASRPGHSTDTQYFGPGTRLTVL.

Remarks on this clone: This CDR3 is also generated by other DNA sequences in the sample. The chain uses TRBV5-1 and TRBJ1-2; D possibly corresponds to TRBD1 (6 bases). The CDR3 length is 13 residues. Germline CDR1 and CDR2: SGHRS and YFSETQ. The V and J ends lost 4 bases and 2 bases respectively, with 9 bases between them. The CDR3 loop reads CASSPGQNYGYTF. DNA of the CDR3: TGCGCCAGCAGCCCAGGACAGAACTATGGCTACACCTTC.

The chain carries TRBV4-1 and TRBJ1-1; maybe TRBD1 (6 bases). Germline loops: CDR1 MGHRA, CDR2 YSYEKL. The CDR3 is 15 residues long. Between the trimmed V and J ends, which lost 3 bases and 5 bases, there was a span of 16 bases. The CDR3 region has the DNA TGCGCCAGCAGCCAGACCAGAAACAGGGCGACTGAAGCTTTCTTT. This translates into CASSQTRNRATEAFF.

The CDR3 is CSASYRGLMEDNSPLHF. The DNA of the CDR3 is TGCAGTGCTAGTTATCGTGGCCTCATGGAGGATAATTCACCCCTCCACTTT. The chain couples TRBV20-1 to TRBJ1-6; D gene uncertain. Germline CDR1 and CDR2: DFQATT and SNEGSKA (reference sequence). Trimming cost V 3 bases and J 5 bases, with 20 bases left between them. CDR3 length equals 17 residues.

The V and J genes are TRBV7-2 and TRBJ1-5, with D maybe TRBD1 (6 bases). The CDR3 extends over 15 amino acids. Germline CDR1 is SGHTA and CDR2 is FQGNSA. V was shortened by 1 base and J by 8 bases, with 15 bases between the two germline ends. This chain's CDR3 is CASSLEGQGLKPQHF. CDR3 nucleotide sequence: TGTGCCAGCAGCTTAGAAGGTCAGGGGTTGAAGCCCCAGCATTTT.

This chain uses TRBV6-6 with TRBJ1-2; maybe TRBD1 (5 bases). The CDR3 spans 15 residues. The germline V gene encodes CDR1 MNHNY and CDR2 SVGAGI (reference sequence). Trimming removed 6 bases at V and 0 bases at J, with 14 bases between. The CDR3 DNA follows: TGTGCCAGCAGGACAGTCCAGTTAGCTAACTATGGCTACACCTTC. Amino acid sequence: CASRTVQLANYGYTF.

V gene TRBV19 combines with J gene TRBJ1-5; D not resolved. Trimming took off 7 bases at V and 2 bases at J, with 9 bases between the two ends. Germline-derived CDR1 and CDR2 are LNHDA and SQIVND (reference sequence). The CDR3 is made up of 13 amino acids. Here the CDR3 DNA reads TGTGCCAGTACCGGTCCGGGCAATCAGCCCCAGCATTTT. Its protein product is CASTGPGNQPQHF.